This T cell receptor (beta chain) is from a study of regulatory T cells in long-lasting Graves disease. Study-level results: TRBV28 was favored in persistent disease, as were TRBJ1-2 and TRBJ2-5.

With iRepertoire HTBI primers and Arm-PCR of CDR3 regions, TCR beta libraries were built. TCRdb redid the calling of the multiplex PCR reads with MiXCR, one entry per CDR3 protein. The table includes 400,000 to 500,000 distinct CDR3 sequences, about 15% detected once. A note on this clonotype: No antigen is known for it.

Sample time point: newly diagnosed GD, antithyroid drugs for less than 3 months. Scientists built the TCR library using RNA that was extracted from PBMCs. Germline assignment: CDR1 LNHDA and CDR2 SQIVND (reference sequence). With 5 bases clipped from V and 15 bases from J, the junction kept 7 bases outside the gene matches. The CDR3 consists of 11 residues. The data were also submitted as part of a second study, on T cells in Graves' hyperthyroidism and ophthalmopathy.

The chain carries TRBV19 and TRBJ2-1; 7 bases are a match to TRBD1. Source: peripheral blood mononuclear cells (PBMCs), taken at new diagnosis, from a patient treated with antithyroid drugs. This receptor was obtained from a woman in her 30s with Graves disease. CDR3 nucleotide sequence: TGTGCCAGTAGTTTCGACAGGGATCGGTTCTTC. It encodes CASSFDRDRFF.